Listed below are T cell receptor beta chains from one sample, sequenced in a study of blood T cell repertoires in COVID-19. The table came from immunoSEQ multiplex PCR; TCRdb's copy has only in-frame clones and leaves some out. The repertoire holds around 160,000 clones, with 70% to 90% as singletons. Sequencing was performed on peripheral blood. Receptors originate from a man aged 60-69 years with active or convalescent COVID-19. Each CDR3 is given with its conserved first and last residue. The D gene is left open where the match is weak. The listing skips clone size in some rows; elsewhere it reads once, few, many or a size class.

TRBV5-6	TRBJ1-1	TRBD1	.	TGTGCCAGCAGCTTGACAGGGGAGGTGAACACTGAAGCTTTCTTT	CASSLTGEVNTEAFF
TRBV11-2	TRBJ2-5	TRBD1	.	TGTGCCAGCAGCACGACAGGGAATTATGAAGAGACCCAGTACTTC	CASSTTGNYEETQYF
TRBV19	TRBJ2-3	TRBD1	.	TGTGCCAGTAGTAGGGACAGGGGACTCCTGGATACGCAGTATTTT	CASSRDRGLLDTQYF
TRBV5-1	TRBJ2-7	TRBD1	.	TGCGCCAGCAGCTTCCGACAGGGAGTAAACGAGCAGTACTTC	CASSFRQGVNEQYF
TRBV27	TRBJ2-7	.	.	TGTGCCAGCAGCCTTGACAGGACCTACGAGCAGTACTTC	CASSLDRTYEQYF
TRBV7-2	TRBJ2-1	.	.	TGTGCCAGCAGCCCCGTGAGTCTCGGAGAATACCATGAGCAGTTCTTC	CASSPVSLGEYHEQFF
TRBV19	TRBJ2-7	TRBD1	.	TGTGCCAGTAGCCCTTACTCTGCCGGGACAGGGGGCTCCTACGAGCAGTACTTC	CASSPYSAGTGGSYEQYF
TRBV28	TRBJ2-3	.	.	TGTGCCAGCAGTTCGGGGGTCACAGATACGCAGTATTTT	CASSSGVTDTQYF
TRBV5-3	TRBJ1-2	TRBD1	.	TGTGCCAGAAGCTTGATCTCGGGACAGCTATCTAACTATGGCTACACCTTC	CARSLISGQLSNYGYTF
TRBV13	TRBJ1-3	.	.	TGTGCCAGCACCAGGGGACGGACAGCCGGAAACACCATATATTTT	CASTRGRTAGNTIYF
TRBV6-5	TRBJ1-2	TRBD1	.	TGTGCCAGCAGCCCCGGGACAGAGCCTTATGGCTACACCTTC	CASSPGTEPYGYTF
TRBV7-9	TRBJ2-7	TRBD2	.	TGTGCCAGCAGCTCACCACTAGCGGGAGGTTACGAGCAGTACTTC	CASSSPLAGGYEQYF
TRBV28	TRBJ1-2	TRBD1	.	TGTGCCAGCACCTTTACGGGACAGTCGGAGGGTAACTATGGCTACACCTTC	CASTFTGQSEGNYGYTF
TRBV6-5	TRBJ1-5	.	once	TGTGCCAGCACAGCAGGGTGGAGGGATCAGCCCCAGCATTTT	CASTAGWRDQPQHF
TRBV5-4	TRBJ2-2	TRBD2	.	TGTGCCAGCACCCTGACTAGCGGGAACCCCTTGGTCGGGGAGCTGTTTTTT	CASTLTSGNPLVGELFF
TRBV7-8	TRBJ2-7	TRBD2	.	TGTGCCAGCAGCCCAGGTAGTAGCGGGAGGAGAAACGAGCAGTACTTC	CASSPGSSGRRNEQYF
TRBV2	TRBJ1-3	TRBD1	.	TGTGCCAGCGGGAGACAGGGATTCTCTGGAAACACCATATATTTT	CASGRQGFSGNTIYF
TRBV25-1	TRBJ2-4	.	.	TGTGCCAGCAGTGAACGGGCCAAAAACATTCAGTACTTC	CASSERAKNIQYF
TRBV13	TRBJ2-3	.	.	TGTGCCGGGAGGATGTGGAGCAGCACAGATACGCAGTATTTT	CAGRMWSSTDTQYF
TRBV7-3	TRBJ1-6	TRBD1	.	TGTGCCAGCAGCGAAGGACAGGGCGGACAGGGACCCCTCCACTTT	CASSEGQGGQGPLHF
TRBV5-3	TRBJ1-1	.	once	TGTGCCAGAAGCTTTCGTGGACCTACAGGCCAAGCTTTCTTT	CARSFRGPTGQAFF